The 26 T cell receptor beta chains below were found in one sample sequenced in a study of T cells in localized non-small cell lung cancer. TCRdb's copy holds only in-frame clones and misses some; the assay was immunoSEQ multiplex PCR. The sample records approximately 4,500 clones, more than 85% being singletons. The sample here was peripheral blood, taken before any cancer treatment. The origin of the receptors is a woman aged 35-75 years with stage I lung adenocarcinoma.

This chain links TRBV27 with TRBJ2-7, with D possibly TRBD1 on 6 matching bases. Per the germline V gene, CDR1 is MNHEY and CDR2 is SMNVEV (reference sequence). The CDR3 spans 11 residues. Trimming left V 3 bases short and J 7 bases short, with 7 bases between. The CDR3 bases are TGTGCCAGCAGTTTCACAGGGGAGCAGTACTTC. This encodes CASSFTGEQYF.

The CDR3 bases are TGTGCCAGCTCACTTGGCGTGAACACTGAAGCTTTCTTT. As protein: CASSLGVNTEAFF. V usage is TRBV18 and J usage is TRBJ1-1; D is ambiguous. The CDR3 consists of 13 residues. CDR1 and CDR2 from the germline V gene are KGHSH and LQKENI. Trimming cost V 4 bases and J 0 bases, with 6 bases left between them. The full variable domain, its missing parts supplied by reference TRBV18 and TRBJ1-1, is NAGVMQNPRHLVRRRGQEARLRCSPMKGHSHVYWYRQLPEEGLKFMVYLQKENIIDESGMPKERFSAEFPKEGPSILRIQQVVRGDSAAYFCASSLGVNTEAFFGQGTRLTVV.

The chain joins TRBV5-1 to TRBJ2-7; tentatively, D is TRBD1 or TRBD2 (5 bases each). Trimming shortened V by 4 bases and J by 1 base, and 12 bases separated the two germline ends. This CDR3 is 14 amino acids long. Germline CDR1 is SGHRS and CDR2 is YFSETQ. DNA of the CDR3: TGCGCCAGCAGCCTTGGGGACGGTTCCTACGAGCAGTACTTC. Protein product: CASSLGDGSYEQYF.

This chain joins TRBV27 and TRBJ2-3; possible D gene TRBD1, 5 bases. Germline V gene data show CDR1 as MNHEY and CDR2 as SMNVEV (reference sequence). The V gene lost 2 bases and the J gene lost 0 bases, with 12 bases spanning the gap. The length of the CDR3 is 16 residues. The chain's CDR3 is CASSLGAATSTDTQYF. For the CDR3, the DNA is TGTGCCAGCAGTTTAGGGGCAGCGACTAGCACAGATACGCAGTATTTT.

CDR3 region: CASSKGTANTEAFF. The CDR3 nucleotides read TGTGCCAGTAGTAAGGGGACAGCGAACACTGAAGCTTTCTTT. This chain uses TRBV19 with TRBJ1-1; 7 bases line up with TRBD1. CDR3 size: 14 residues. Germline-derived CDR1 and CDR2 are LNHDA and SQIVND (reference sequence). V gave up 4 bases and J gave up 1 base; unmatched junction bases: 3.

This chain links TRBV6-6 with TRBJ1-3; D is unclear. Trimming removed 4 bases from V and 4 bases from J, with 14 bases in between. CDR3 length: 15 residues. CDR1 and CDR2 from the germline V gene are MNHNY and SVGAGI (reference sequence). The CDR3 nucleotides read TGTGCCAGCAGTTCAAGCCGACTCAGGGGAAACACCATATATTTT. Residues: CASSSSRLRGNTIYF.

The gene calls are TRBV18 and TRBJ1-2; unclear D gene. There are 14 residues in the CDR3. Germline V gene lookup returns CDR1 KGHSH and CDR2 LQKENI. V was trimmed by 5 bases and J by 3 bases, leaving 13 bases between them. Here the CDR3 reads CASSSRDSDYGYTF. CDR3 DNA sequence: TGTGCCAGCTCAAGTCGCGATTCGGACTATGGCTACACCTTC.

V usage is TRBV28 and J usage is TRBJ1-3; no firm D call. CDR3 length: 16 amino acids. Trimming stripped 0 bases from V and 3 bases from J, with 12 bases between. Germline V lookup: CDR1 MDHEN, CDR2 SYDVKM. Written as DNA, the CDR3 is TGTGCCAGCAGTTTATGGTCCGGGTATCGTGGAAACACCATATATTTT. This gives the protein CASSLWSGYRGNTIYF.

The CDR3 here is CASSSPAGGLGGYTF. The CDR3, as DNA: TGTGCCAGCAGCTCCCCGGCGGGAGGGTTGGGGGGCTACACCTTC. The V gene is TRBV28, the J gene TRBJ1-2, with D uncertain. Per germline, CDR1 MDHEN and CDR2 SYDVKM. The CDR3 has 15 residues. V lost 6 bases to trimming and J lost 8 bases, with 22 bases between them.

The rearrangement uses TRBV18 and TRBJ2-3; D remains unclear. Trimming removed 5 bases at V and 3 bases at J, with 6 bases between. CDR1 and CDR2 from the germline V gene are KGHSH and LQKENI. This CDR3 is 12 amino acids long. CDR3 DNA sequence: TGTGCCAGCTCATGGGCTACAGATACGCAGTATTTT. Translating gives CASSWATDTQYF.

The CDR3, as DNA: TGTGCCAGTACCCCGGGGAGCTGGGGGCAAGAGACCCAGTACTTC. It codes for CASTPGSWGQETQYF. V is TRBV19 and J is TRBJ2-5; D is tentatively TRBD1 or TRBD2 (5 bases each). Germline CDR1 is LNHDA and CDR2 is SQIVND (reference sequence). With 7 bases removed from V and 2 bases from J, the gap between germline ends came to 17 bases. The CDR3 spans 15 residues.

This rearrangement joins TRBV28 to TRBJ1-1; D is undetermined. V lost 7 bases, J lost 4 bases, and 13 bases lay in between. Germline CDR1 MDHEN, CDR2 SYDVKM. The CDR3 sequence is 13 residues long. The CDR3 protein is CASNLPAGTEAFF. CDR3 sequence (DNA): TGTGCCAGCAACCTGCCGGCCGGCACTGAAGCTTTCTTT.

This chain uses TRBV27 with TRBJ2-7; TRBD1 matches 12 bases. This CDR3 contains 14 residues. Germline V lookup: CDR1 MNHEY, CDR2 SMNVEV (reference sequence). Trimming took 5 bases from V and 6 from J; bases not matched to a gene: 5. CDR3 DNA: TGTGCCAGCAGTATCGGGACAGGGGGCTTCGAGCAGTACTTC. Its translation is CASSIGTGGFEQYF.

This chain joins TRBV28 and TRBJ1-1; D is unresolved. The CDR3 is made up of 14 amino acids. The germline gives CDR1 MDHEN, CDR2 SYDVKM. The V end was cut by 6 bases, the J end by 0 bases, with 11 bases between. The CDR3 region is CASSPPGLNTEAFF. The CDR3 nucleotides are TGTGCCAGCAGCCCACCAGGACTGAACACTGAAGCTTTCTTT.

The chain carries TRBV28 and TRBJ2-1; D perhaps matches TRBD2 (6 bases). Trimming left V 5 bases short and J 7 bases short, with 21 bases between. The CDR3 spans 16 residues. Germline V gene sequence: CDR1 MDHEN, CDR2 SYDVKM. CDR3 region: CASSPFQSGTFNEQFF. In DNA, the CDR3 is TGTGCCAGCAGTCCCTTCCAGTCCGGGACTTTTAATGAGCAGTTCTTC. Variable domain in full (rest from reference TRBV28 and TRBJ2-1): DVKVTQSSRYLVKRTGEKVFLECVQDMDHENMFWYRQDPGLGLRLIYFSYDVKMKEKGDIPEGYSVSREKKERFSLILESASTNQTSMYLCASSPFQSGTFNEQFFGPGTRLTVL.

This rearrangement joins TRBV9 to TRBJ2-1, with 7 positions matching TRBD2. Looked up from germline, CDR1 is SGDLS and CDR2 is YYNGEE. The CDR3 covers 15 residues. J lost 7 bases, V lost 0 bases, and 7 bases had no gene match. CDR3 sequence: CASSVAAGVWNEQFF. In nucleotides, the CDR3 is TGTGCCAGCAGCGTAGCGGCGGGAGTATGGAATGAGCAGTTCTTC.

The chain couples TRBV5-6 to TRBJ1-1, with a weak D call TRBD1 (6 bases). Germline V gene lookup returns CDR1 SGHDT and CDR2 YYEEEE. This CDR3 is built from 16 residues. V was clipped by 5 bases and J by 9 bases, with 26 bases between them. This chain's CDR3 is CASSDDTGRGVLKAFF. The CDR3 nucleotides are TGTGCCAGCAGTGATGACACTGGAAGGGGGGTTCTTAAAGCTTTCTTT. The full variable domain, rest sourced from reference TRBV5-6 and TRBJ1-1, is DAGVTQSPTHLIKTRGQQVTLRCSPKSGHDTVSWYQQALGQGPQFIFQYYEEEERQRGNFPDRFSGHQFPNYSSELNVNALLLGDSALYLCASSDDTGRGVLKAFFGQGTRLTVV.

The chain recombines TRBV7-2 with TRBJ2-3, with no clear D. The CDR3 is 15 residues long. Germline CDR1 and CDR2: SGHTA and FQGNSA. The V end lost 3 bases, the J end lost 5 bases, and 15 bases lay between the germline ends. CDR3 loop: CASSFGSPTQDTQYF. DNA of the CDR3: TGTGCCAGCAGCTTTGGTTCACCGACACAAGATACGCAGTATTTT.

The chain combines TRBV19 with TRBJ1-3, with no clear D. The germline V gene has CDR1 LNHDA and CDR2 SQIVND (reference sequence). The CDR3 sequence is 14 residues long. Trimming cost V 8 bases and J 0 bases, with 11 bases left between them. The CDR3 bases are TGTGCCAGTGGAACTATGAACTCTGGAAACACCATATATTTT. Residues: CASGTMNSGNTIYF.

This chain connects TRBV11-3 to TRBJ2-5, with D perhaps TRBD1 (6 bases). CDR3 length: 14 residues. V gave up 5 bases and J gave up 6 bases, with 16 bases separating them. The germline CDR1 and CDR2 sequences are SGHNT and YENEEA. DNA of the CDR3: TGTGCCAGCAGCCCGCAGACAGGTGGGAAGACCCAGTACTTC. Translating gives CASSPQTGGKTQYF.

This chain connects TRBV20-1 to TRBJ1-1; D remains ambiguous. The germline gives CDR1 DFQATT, CDR2 SNEGSKA (reference sequence). CDR3 size: 10 residues. CDR3 loop: CRVMNTEAFF. CDR3 bases: TGCAGGGTCATGAACACTGAAGCTTTCTTT.

V is TRBV21-1 and J is TRBJ2-4. TRBV21-1 is labeled a pseudogene. The length of the CDR3 is 16 residues. DNA of the CDR3: TGTGCCAGCAGCACTAGGGACGGAGAGAACAAAAACATTCAGTACTTC. This gives the protein CASSTRDGENKNIQYF.

This clone turned up a few times. The V gene is TRBV6-4, the J gene TRBJ2-6; weak D call: TRBD1 (5 bases). Germline V gene sequence: CDR1 MRHNA, CDR2 SNTAGT. V lost 0 bases, J lost 0 bases, and 12 bases lay in between. The CDR3 has 18 amino acids. The CDR3: CASSDSRTSASGANVLTF. For the CDR3, the DNA is TGTGCCAGCAGTGACTCTCGGACAAGTGCCTCTGGGGCCAACGTCCTGACTTTC.

The chain links TRBV10-1 to TRBJ2-3; D uncertain. V was trimmed by 6 bases and J by 3 bases, leaving 13 bases between them. Per the germline V gene, CDR1 is WNHNN and CDR2 is SYGVQD (reference sequence). The CDR3 runs 14 residues. The CDR3 sequence: CASSSTGGTDTQYF. For the CDR3, the DNA is TGCGCCAGCAGCTCGACTGGTGGGACAGATACGCAGTATTTT.

This chain connects TRBV5-1 to TRBJ1-1, with D perhaps TRBD1 (5 bases). Germline V gene lookup returns CDR1 SGHRS and CDR2 YFSETQ. The length of the CDR3 is 13 residues. Deletions cut 2 bases from V and 4 bases from J, with 9 bases between. CDR3 in amino acids: CASSFTGTTEAFF. The CDR3 DNA reads as TGCGCCAGCAGCTTTACAGGTACCACTGAAGCTTTCTTT.

CDR3 in amino acids: CASRLHPRGAGGLYEQYF. The CDR3 DNA sequence: TGTGCCAGCAGGTTACACCCTCGGGGGGCCGGTGGGCTCTACGAGCAGTACTTC. V gene TRBV7-9 combines with J gene TRBJ2-7; D is perhaps TRBD2 (7 bases). The germline V gene has CDR1 SEHNR and CDR2 FQNEAQ (reference sequence). Trimming shortened V by 6 bases and J by 3 bases, and 27 bases separated the two germline ends. The CDR3 consists of 18 residues.